The T cell receptor (beta chain) described here comes from a study of T cell repertoires in cytomegalovirus infection. Broader study findings: The ex vivo response was dominated by HLA-C-restricted CMV-specific TCR beta clonotypes.

TCRdb independently ran MiXCR on the reads; one entry per CDR3 protein. The repertoire holds about 530,000 distinct CDR3 sequences, more than 20% seen once, with around 14% in the top ten. This clonotype was detected ten times or more. Its antigen is currently unknown. Germline CDR1 reads SGHVS; CDR2 reads FQNEAQ. The CDR3 totals 18 residues. Trimming stripped 1 base from V and 5 bases from J, with 20 bases between. The TCR was taken from a human donor in good health (CMV status not recorded). Some clones in this sample may be carry-over from other donors' samples. Input material: PBMCs. The chain uses TRBV7-8 and TRBJ1-4; weak D call: TRBD1 (5 bases). The CDR3 is CASSLVGPRVGANEKLFF. The CDR3 DNA reads TGTGCCAGCAGCTTAGTAGGTCCCAGGGTCGGGGCGAATGAAAAACTGTTTTTT. Looking up the rest from reference TRBV7-8 and TRBJ1-4 gives the full variable domain: GAGVSQSPRYKVAKRGQDVALRCDPISGHVSLFWYQQALGQGPEFLTYFQNEAQLDKSGLPSDRFFAERPEGSVSTLKIQRTQQEDSAVYLCASSLVGPRVGANEKLFFGSGTQLSVL.